The clone carrying this TCR beta chain has more than one count but fewer than ten. Its antigen is unknown. Unique-molecular-identifier-tagged TCR beta cDNA libraries were used. When 1 to 10 million T cells were used, they gave 500,000 or so cDNA molecules. Using its own MiXCR run on the PCR reads, TCRdb lists one record per CDR3 protein. Of hundreds of thousands of distinct CDR3 sequences in the sample, 30% were seen once. This sample was included in a study of post-analysis software for immune sequencing data. Germline V gene lookup returns CDR1 LGHNA and CDR2 YSLEER. The CDR3 loop spans 14 amino acids. The ends were cut back, 0 bases at V and 8 bases at J, with 8 bases in the middle. Findings of the study overall: Controls showed lower frequencies than patients for several TRBV segments, and TRBV5-6, TRBV5-1 and TRBV20-1 were among these.

The rearrangement uses TRBV4-3 and TRBJ1-6; D gene uncertain. This TCR was recovered from a girl aged 10-17 years with multiple sclerosis. Sequencing was carried out using blood. CDR3 in amino acids: CASSQDSEHSPLHF. For the CDR3, the DNA is TGCGCCAGCAGCCAAGACTCGGAACATTCACCCCTCCACTTT.